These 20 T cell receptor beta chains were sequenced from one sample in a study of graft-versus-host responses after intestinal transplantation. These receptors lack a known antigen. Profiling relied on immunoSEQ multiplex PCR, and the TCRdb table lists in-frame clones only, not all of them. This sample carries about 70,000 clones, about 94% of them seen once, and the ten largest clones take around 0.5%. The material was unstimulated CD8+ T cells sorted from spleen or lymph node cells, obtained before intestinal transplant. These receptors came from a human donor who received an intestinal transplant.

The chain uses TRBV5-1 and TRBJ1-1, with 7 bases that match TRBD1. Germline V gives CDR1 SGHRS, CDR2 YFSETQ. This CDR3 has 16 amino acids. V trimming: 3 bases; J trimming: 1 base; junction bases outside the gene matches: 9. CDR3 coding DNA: TGCGCCAGCAGCTGGGGGACAGTCGTGCCGAACACTGAAGCTTTCTTT. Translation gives CASSWGTVVPNTEAFF.

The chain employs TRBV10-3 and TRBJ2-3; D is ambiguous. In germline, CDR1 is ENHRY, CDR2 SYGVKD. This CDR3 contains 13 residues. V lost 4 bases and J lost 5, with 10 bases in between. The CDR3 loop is CAISGVEKDTQYF. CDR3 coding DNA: TGTGCCATCAGTGGGGTTGAGAAAGATACGCAGTATTTT.

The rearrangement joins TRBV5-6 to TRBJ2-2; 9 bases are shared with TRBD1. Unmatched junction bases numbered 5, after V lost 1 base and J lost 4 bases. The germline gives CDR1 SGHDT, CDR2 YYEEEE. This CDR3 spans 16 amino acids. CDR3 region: CASSLWGQGVTGELFF. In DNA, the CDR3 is TGTGCCAGCAGCTTGTGGGGACAGGGAGTCACCGGGGAGCTGTTTTTT. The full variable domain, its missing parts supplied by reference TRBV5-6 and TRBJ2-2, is DAGVTQSPTHLIKTRGQQVTLRCSPKSGHDTVSWYQQALGQGPQFIFQYYEEEERQRGNFPDRFSGHQFPNYSSELNVNALLLGDSALYLCASSLWGQGVTGELFFGEGSRLTVL.

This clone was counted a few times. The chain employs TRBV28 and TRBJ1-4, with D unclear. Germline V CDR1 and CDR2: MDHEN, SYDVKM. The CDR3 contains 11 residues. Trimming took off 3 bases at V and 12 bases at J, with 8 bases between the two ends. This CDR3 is CASSFGVELFF. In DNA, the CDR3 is TGTGCCAGCAGTTTTGGAGTAGAACTGTTTTTT.

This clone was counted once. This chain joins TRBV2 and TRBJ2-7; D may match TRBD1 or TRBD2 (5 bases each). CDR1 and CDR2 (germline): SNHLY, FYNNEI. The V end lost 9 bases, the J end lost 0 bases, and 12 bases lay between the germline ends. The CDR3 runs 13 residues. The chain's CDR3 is CASYRDASYEQYF. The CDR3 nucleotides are TGTGCCAGTTACCGGGACGCCTCCTACGAGCAGTACTTC.

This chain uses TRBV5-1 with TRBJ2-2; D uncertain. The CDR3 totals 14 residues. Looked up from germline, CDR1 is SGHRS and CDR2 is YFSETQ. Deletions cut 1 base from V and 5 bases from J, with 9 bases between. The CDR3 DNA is TGCGCCAGCAGCTTGTTTTCCGGAACCGGGGAGCTGTTTTTT. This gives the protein CASSLFSGTGELFF.

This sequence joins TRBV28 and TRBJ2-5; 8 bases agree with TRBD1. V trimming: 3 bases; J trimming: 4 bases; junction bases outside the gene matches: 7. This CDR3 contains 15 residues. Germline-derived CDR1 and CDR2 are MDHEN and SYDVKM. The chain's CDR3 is CASSFGQGTRETQYF. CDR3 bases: TGTGCCAGCAGTTTCGGACAGGGTACTCGAGAGACCCAGTACTTC.

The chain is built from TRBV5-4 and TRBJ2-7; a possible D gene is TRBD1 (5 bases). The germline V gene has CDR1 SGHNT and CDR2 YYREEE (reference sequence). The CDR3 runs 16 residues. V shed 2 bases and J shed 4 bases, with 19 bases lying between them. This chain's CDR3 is CASSLNDRGNPYEQYF. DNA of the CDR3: TGTGCCAGCAGCTTAAACGACAGAGGAAATCCGTACGAGCAGTACTTC.

This chain's CDR3 is CASRVLAGGYNEQFF. The CDR3 DNA follows: TGTGCCAGCAGGGTCCTAGCGGGAGGGTACAATGAGCAGTTCTTC. The rearrangement joins TRBV6-6 to TRBJ2-1; 12 bases are shared with TRBD2. In germline, CDR1 is MNHNY, CDR2 SVGAGI (reference sequence). Trimming at V came to 6 bases and at J to 4 bases, leaving 4 bases not matched to a gene. There are 15 residues in the CDR3.

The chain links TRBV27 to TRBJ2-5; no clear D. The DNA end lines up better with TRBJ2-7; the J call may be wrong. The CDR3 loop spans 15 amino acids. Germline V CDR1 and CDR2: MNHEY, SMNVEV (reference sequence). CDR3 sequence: CASSLVATDPYEQYF. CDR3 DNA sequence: TGTGCCAGCAGTTTAGTGGCCACGGACCCCTACGAGCAGTACTTC.

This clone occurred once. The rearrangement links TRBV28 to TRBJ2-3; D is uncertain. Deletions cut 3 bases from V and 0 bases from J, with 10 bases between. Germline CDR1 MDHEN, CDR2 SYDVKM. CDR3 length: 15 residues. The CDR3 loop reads CASSLMPSSTDTQYF. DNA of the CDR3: TGTGCCAGCAGTTTGATGCCTTCTAGCACAGATACGCAGTATTTT. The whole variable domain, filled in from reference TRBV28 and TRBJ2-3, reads DVKVTQSSRYLVKRTGEKVFLECVQDMDHENMFWYRQDPGLGLRLIYFSYDVKMKEKGDIPEGYSVSREKKERFSLILESASTNQTSMYLCASSLMPSSTDTQYFGPGTRLTVL.

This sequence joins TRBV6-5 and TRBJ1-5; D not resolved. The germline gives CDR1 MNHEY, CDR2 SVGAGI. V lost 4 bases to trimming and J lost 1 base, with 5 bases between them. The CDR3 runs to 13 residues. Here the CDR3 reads CASSSVSNQPQHF. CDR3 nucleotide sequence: TGTGCCAGCAGTTCAGTGAGCAATCAGCCCCAGCATTTT.

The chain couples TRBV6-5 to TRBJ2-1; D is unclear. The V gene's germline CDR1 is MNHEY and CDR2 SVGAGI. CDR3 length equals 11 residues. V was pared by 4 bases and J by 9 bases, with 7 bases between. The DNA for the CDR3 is TGTGCCAGCAGTTCATACGGTGAGCAGTTCTTC. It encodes CASSSYGEQFF.

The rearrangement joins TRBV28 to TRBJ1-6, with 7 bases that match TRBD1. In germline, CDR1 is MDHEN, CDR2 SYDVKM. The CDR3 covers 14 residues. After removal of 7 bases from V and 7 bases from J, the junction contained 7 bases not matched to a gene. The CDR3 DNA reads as TGTGCCAGCACCCCCGACAGGGACAATTCACCCCTCCACTTT. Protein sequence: CASTPDRDNSPLHF.

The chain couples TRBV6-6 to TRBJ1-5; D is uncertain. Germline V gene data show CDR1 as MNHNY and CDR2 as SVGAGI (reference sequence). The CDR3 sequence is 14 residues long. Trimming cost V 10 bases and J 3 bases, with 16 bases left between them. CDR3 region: CATLSSIFNQPQHF. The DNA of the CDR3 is TGTGCCACCCTATCGAGTATTTTCAATCAGCCCCAGCATTTT.

The CDR3 here is CASSYIGAGELFF. CDR3 sequence (DNA): TGTGCCAGCAGTTACATAGGGGCCGGGGAGCTGTTTTTT. J is TRBJ2-2 and V is TRBV6-5; possibly TRBD1 for D (5 bases). The length of the CDR3 is 13 residues. V was trimmed by 2 bases and J by 6 bases, leaving 7 bases between them. The germline V gene encodes CDR1 MNHEY and CDR2 SVGAGI.

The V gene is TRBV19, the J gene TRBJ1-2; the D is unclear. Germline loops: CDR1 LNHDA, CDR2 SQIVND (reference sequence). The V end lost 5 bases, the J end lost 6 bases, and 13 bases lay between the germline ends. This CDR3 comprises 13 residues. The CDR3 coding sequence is TGTGCCAGTAGTCATGGATATGTCGATGGCTACACCTTC. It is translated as CASSHGYVDGYTF.

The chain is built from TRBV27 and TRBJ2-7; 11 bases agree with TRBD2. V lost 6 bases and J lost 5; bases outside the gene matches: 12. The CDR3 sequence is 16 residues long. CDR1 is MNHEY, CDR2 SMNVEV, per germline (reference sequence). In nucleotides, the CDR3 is TGTGCCAGCAGCCTAGACGCTAGCGGGAGGTCCGACGAGCAGTACTTC. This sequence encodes CASSLDASGRSDEQYF.

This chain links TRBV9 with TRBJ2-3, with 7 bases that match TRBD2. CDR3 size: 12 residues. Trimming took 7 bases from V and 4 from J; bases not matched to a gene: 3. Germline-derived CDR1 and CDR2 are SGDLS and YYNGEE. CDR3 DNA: TGTGCCAGCGGTCGGGAGGCAGATACGCAGTATTTT. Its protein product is CASGREADTQYF.

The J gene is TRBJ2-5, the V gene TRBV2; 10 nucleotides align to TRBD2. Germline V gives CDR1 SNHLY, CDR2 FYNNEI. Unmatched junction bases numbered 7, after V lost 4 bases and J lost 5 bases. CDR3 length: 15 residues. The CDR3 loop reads CASSVASGGEETQYF. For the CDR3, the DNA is TGTGCCAGCAGTGTTGCTAGCGGGGGCGAGGAGACCCAGTACTTC. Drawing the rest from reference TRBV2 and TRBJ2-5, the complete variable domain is EPEVTQTPSHQVTQMGQEVILRCVPISNHLYFYWYRQILGQKVEFLVSFYNNEISEKSEIFDDQFSVERPDGSNFTLKIRSTKLEDSAMYFCASSVASGGEETQYFGPGTRLLVL.